The clone carrying this T cell receptor beta chain was seen more than once but under ten times. Its antigen is not known. Other nucleotide sequences in the sample specify the same CDR3. The study drew its donors from healthy HIV-negative adults without recent acute infections or vaccinations. The CDR3 has 13 amino acids. Germline CDR1 MNHEY, CDR2 SMNVEV (reference sequence). Trimming cost V 1 base and J 3 bases, with 3 bases left between them. The data are from a study of shared clonotypes between healthy human individuals. Study-level findings and limits: Rarefaction showed that sequencing of sorted subsets was incomplete (despite large depth). In contrast to clonotypes shared by all four donors, non-shared clonotypes had lower generation probabilities. Owing to a small donor count, the genetic and exposure-history diversity represented was limited.

The data were produced by immunoSEQ multiplex PCR, yet TCRdb's version contains in-frame clones alone and is incomplete. The sample holds millions of clones, around 94% seen once. The source material was naive CD4+ T cells sorted from blood. Noted subset: CD45RA+ positively selected. This chain uses TRBV27 with TRBJ2-2; D remains unclear. This clonotype was sampled from a man aged 18 to 30 in good health. Written as DNA, the CDR3 is TGTGCCAGCAGTTTATTGGACACCGGGGAGCTGTTTTTT. Encoded protein: CASSLLDTGELFF.